This record concerns one TCR beta chain sequence. Researchers ran the PCR with 60 Vbeta and 13 Jbeta primers. Measured with immunoSEQ multiplex PCR; TCRdb has only the in-frame clones, and not every one. The table includes 150,000 to 160,000 clones, more than 75% detected once. This sample stems from a study of cytomegalovirus exposure and HLA in healthy donors. The CDR3 covers 13 residues. CDR1 is MNHEY, CDR2 SMNVEV, per germline (reference sequence). J gave up 5 bases and V 5 bases, and 5 bases lay outside the gene matches. This chain connects TRBV27 to TRBJ2-7, with 8 bases lining up with TRBD1. The material sequenced was PBMCs. The sequence was obtained from a man between 25 and 39 years old in good health and CMV-seropositive. The CDR3: CASSPTGVHEQYF. The CDR3 nucleotides read TGTGCCAGCAGTCCGACAGGGGTCCACGAGCAGTACTTC.